Listed below are T cell receptor beta chains from one sample, sequenced in a study of OX40 agonist ivuxolimab in advanced cancers. The repertoire was sequenced with immunoSEQ multiplex PCR; TCRdb's copy has only in-frame clones and lacks some. The data hold about 47,000 clones, with roughly 80% observed a single time. The sequencing used CD4+ or CD8+ T cells sorted from blood, collected in a trial of the OX40 agonist ivuxolimab. The origin of the receptors is an adult with an advanced solid tumor such as melanoma, head and neck, liver or kidney cancer. CDR3s include the opening cysteine and the closing phenylalanine or tryptophan. Fields, in order: clone size, J gene, D gene, V gene, CDR3 protein, CDR3 DNA. D genes are given only for firm matches. For some rows the clone size is stated as once, few or many, or as a class when expanded; others skip it.

NA TRBJ2-2 NA TRBV28 CASSSGVPGELFF TGTGCCAGCAGTTCCGGGGTGCCCGGGGAGCTGTTTTTT
NA TRBJ1-3 TRBD1 TRBV18 CASSPGTVSSGNTIYF TGTGCCAGCTCACCGGGGACAGTTTCCTCTGGAAACACCATATATTTT
NA TRBJ2-7 NA TRBV28 CASSAPAQGTPTYEQYF TGTGCCAGCAGTGCACCTGCCCAGGGGACTCCTACCTACGAGCAGTACTTC
few TRBJ2-1 NA TRBV28 CASSLLRGDTYNEQFF TGTGCCAGCAGTTTGCTTCGCGGCGATACCTACAATGAGCAGTTCTTC
NA TRBJ1-3 TRBD1 TRBV19 CASIGGVSGNTIYF TGTGCCAGTATAGGGGGCGTCTCTGGAAACACCATATATTTT
NA TRBJ2-1 TRBD2 TRBV11-2 CASSLNGAGGYNEQFF TGTGCCAGCAGCTTAAATGGAGCGGGGGGCTACAATGAGCAGTTCTTC
NA TRBJ1-1 NA TRBV30 CAWSGGVVTEAFF TGTGCCTGGAGCGGAGGGGTGGTCACTGAAGCTTTCTTT
NA TRBJ1-1 NA TRBV6-1 CASSFGTGNTEAFF TGTGCCAGCAGTTTTGGGACGGGAAACACTGAAGCTTTCTTT
NA TRBJ2-5 TRBD1 TRBV2 CARTRDRGQETQYF TGTGCCAGGACTCGGGACAGGGGGCAAGAGACCCAGTACTTC
NA TRBJ2-7 NA TRBV27 CASSTTGDEQYF TGTGCCAGCAGTACTACAGGTGACGAGCAGTACTTC
NA TRBJ1-2 TRBD1 TRBV29-1 CSVGTGGLGYTF TGCAGCGTTGGGACAGGGGGGCTTGGCTACACCTTC
NA TRBJ1-4 TRBD1 TRBV28 CASSLTGLPNEKLFF TGTGCCAGCAGTTTGACAGGGTTACCTAATGAAAAACTGTTTTTT
few TRBJ2-2 NA TRBV7-9 CASSLSPGLHTGELFF TGTGCCAGCAGCTTATCCCCGGGACTTCACACCGGGGAGCTGTTTTTT
NA TRBJ2-2 NA TRBV19 CASSIVRNTGELFF TGTGCCAGTAGTATAGTTCGGAACACCGGGGAGCTGTTTTTT
NA TRBJ2-1 TRBD2 TRBV7-3 CASSTTSGTHEQFF TGTGCCAGCAGCACGACTAGCGGGACGCATGAGCAGTTCTTC
NA TRBJ1-2 TRBD1 TRBV27 CASRRRSGGELIYGYTF TGTGCCAGCAGACGACGGTCAGGGGGCGAATTGATCTATGGCTACACCTTC
NA TRBJ2-3 NA TRBV7-2 CASSLAAGVSTDTQYF TGTGCCAGCAGCTTAGCGGCGGGCGTAAGCACAGATACGCAGTATTTT
NA TRBJ2-2 NA TRBV7-8 CASSLAVLGSGELFF TGTGCCAGCAGCTTAGCGGTTCTCGGGTCCGGGGAGCTGTTTTTT
NA TRBJ2-3 TRBD1 TRBV19 CASSGGTGGHPSTDTQYF TGTGCCAGTAGTGGTGGGACAGGGGGTCACCCTAGCACAGATACGCAGTATTTT
NA TRBJ2-3 NA TRBV4-3 CASSQNNEDTQYF TGCGCCAGCAGCCAGAATAACGAAGATACGCAGTATTTT
NA TRBJ1-2 NA TRBV5-4 CASSFGGLYGYTF TGTGCCAGCAGCTTCGGGGGACTCTATGGCTACACCTTC
once TRBJ2-3 TRBD1 TRBV10-2 CASRDRGPGTDTQYF TGCGCCAGCAGGGACAGGGGGCCTGGCACAGATACGCAGTATTTT
NA TRBJ2-7 TRBD1 TRBV7-2 CASSLEPGGYEQYF TGTGCCAGCAGCTTAGAGCCAGGGGGATACGAGCAGTACTTC
NA TRBJ2-1 NA TRBV5-4 CASSLIRDNEQFF TGTGCCAGCAGCTTAATCCGGGACAATGAGCAGTTCTTC
NA TRBJ2-5 NA TRBV21-1 CASSIPPGRETQYF TGTGCCAGCAGCATTCCTCCGGGGAGAGAGACCCAGTACTTC
NA TRBJ2-3 NA TRBV7-2 CASSLTASTDTQYF TGTGCCAGCAGCTTAACGGCTAGCACAGATACGCAGTATTTT
NA TRBJ1-2 NA TRBV28 CASSLAGNYGYTF TGTGCCAGCAGTTTGGCAGGGAACTATGGCTACACCTTC
medium-sized TRBJ2-7 NA TRBV7-2 CASSPSFGEQYF TGTGCCAGCAGCCCCTCGTTCGGCGAGCAGTACTTC
NA TRBJ1-5 NA TRBV6-4 CASSDQGRCQPQHF TGTGCCAGCAGTGACCAGGGTCGGTGCCAGCCCCAGCATTTT
NA TRBJ2-3 TRBD2 TRBV5-6 CASSSTSGGTQYF TGTGCCAGCAGTTCCACTAGCGGCGGTACGCAGTATTTT
NA TRBJ2-7 NA TRBV20-1 CSARVVGKQYF TGCAGTGCTAGAGTCGTAGGGAAGCAGTACTTC
few TRBJ2-1 NA TRBV19 CASSITVQLSYNEQFF TGTGCCAGTAGTATCACGGTACAGCTCTCCTACAATGAGCAGTTCTTC
NA TRBJ1-5 NA TRBV28 CASRLGSPNQPQHF TGTGCCAGTAGATTAGGTAGTCCCAATCAGCCCCAGCATTTT
NA TRBJ2-7 TRBD1 TRBV11-2 CASSLQGQGSYEQYF TGTGCCAGCAGCTTACAGGGACAGGGCTCCTACGAGCAGTACTTC
NA TRBJ2-1 TRBD2 TRBV30 CAWSAPGTSVNEQFF TGTGCCTGGAGCGCTCCCGGGACTAGCGTCAATGAGCAGTTCTTC
NA TRBJ1-3 NA TRBV6-1 CASTQVSGNTIYF TGTGCCAGCACACAGGTCTCTGGAAACACCATATATTTT
NA TRBJ1-2 TRBD1 TRBV15 CATSRRVTGEGYTF TGTGCCACCAGCAGAAGGGTTACAGGGGAAGGCTACACCTTC
NA TRBJ2-1 NA TRBV7-2 CASSLGGWIDEQFF TGTGCCAGCAGCTTAGGCGGCTGGATAGATGAGCAGTTCTTC
NA TRBJ2-3 TRBD2 TRBV28 CASQKGGRSTDTQYF TGTGCCAGTCAAAAGGGCGGGAGAAGCACAGATACGCAGTATTTT
NA TRBJ2-3 TRBD2 TRBV7-2 CASSWRLAGGSDPDTQYF TGTGCCAGCAGCTGGAGGTTGGCGGGAGGGTCCGATCCAGATACGCAGTATTTT
few TRBJ2-7 NA TRBV4-1 CASSLPGPGEQYF TGCGCCAGCAGCCTGCCGGGCCCGGGCGAGCAGTACTTC
NA TRBJ2-6 NA TRBV28 CASSSPASSGANVLTF TGTGCCAGCAGTTCCCCAGCAAGCTCTGGGGCCAACGTCCTGACTTTC
NA TRBJ2-1 NA TRBV5-8 CASTWTYRADNEQFF TGTGCCAGCACGTGGACTTACCGCGCCGATAATGAGCAGTTCTTC
once TRBJ1-1 TRBD1 TRBV28 CASLRDRGKNTEAFF TGTGCCAGCCTCCGGGACAGGGGAAAGAACACTGAAGCTTTCTTT
NA TRBJ1-3 NA TRBV7-8 CASSFPRGSGNTIYF TGTGCCAGCAGCTTCCCTCGCGGCTCTGGAAACACCATATATTTT
NA TRBJ1-4 NA TRBV30 CAWSLMTEKLFF TGTGCCTGGAGTCTAATGACCGAAAAACTGTTTTTT
once TRBJ2-3 NA TRBV9 CASSVGSSGSADTQYF TGTGCCAGCAGCGTAGGGTCGAGCGGGTCAGCAGATACGCAGTATTTT
NA TRBJ2-5 TRBD1 TRBV27 CASRRQGSSETQYF TGTGCCAGCAGAAGACAGGGTTCATCGGAGACCCAGTACTTC
NA TRBJ2-2 TRBD1 TRBV19 CASSSGTANTGELFF TGTGCCAGTAGTTCCGGGACAGCAAACACCGGGGAGCTGTTTTTT
NA TRBJ1-5 NA TRBV28 CASGGLGENQPQHF TGTGCCAGCGGGGGCCTGGGTGAAAATCAGCCCCAGCATTTT
NA TRBJ2-5 TRBD2 TRBV11-2 CASRGLAENQETQYF TGTGCCAGCAGAGGACTAGCGGAGAACCAAGAGACCCAGTACTTC